This T cell receptor beta chain comes out of a study of blood T cell repertoires in COVID-19. Study-level information: Researchers got acute and convalescent COVID-19 samples from the United States, Italy and Spain. T cells, B-cell-depleted T cells, or PBMCs supplied cDNA or gDNA.

This CDR3 is 17 amino acids long. Trimming removed 0 bases from V and 0 bases from J, with 12 bases in between. Germline lookup yields CDR1 MNHEY and CDR2 SVGEGT. Per the authors' pipeline: Reference gene primer amplification in the assay estimated nucleated cell counts. The assay was immunoSEQ multiplex PCR, and TCRdb's table has in-frame clones only and misses some. D and trimming come from the DNA, and the V and J calls and clone size come from that table. The table includes approximately 670,000 clones, 85% to 90% detected once. This clone was counted a few times. This chain connects TRBV6-2 or TRBV6-3 to TRBJ1-5; D uncertain. This receptor was obtained from a woman under 30 with acute or convalescent COVID-19. The sequenced material came from peripheral blood. CDR3 nucleotides: TGTGCCAGCAGTTACTCGAGATCGGGAGATAGCAATCAGCCCCAGCATTTT. This codes for CASSYSRSGDSNQPQHF.